The 27 T cell receptor beta chains below were found in one sample sequenced in a study of cytomegalovirus exposure and HLA in healthy donors. Researchers ran the PCR with 60 Vbeta and 13 Jbeta primers. TCRdb's table, derived via immunoSEQ multiplex PCR, lists solely in-frame clones and lacks some. Here the sample spans some 170,000 clones, roughly 82% being singletons. Sequenced sample: PBMCs. These receptors were collected from a girl aged 10 to 17 in good health and CMV-seropositive.

The rearrangement uses TRBV7-8 and TRBJ1-2, with 7 bases aligning to TRBD1. V lost 5 bases and J lost 7; bases outside the gene matches: 7. Germline V gene data show CDR1 as SGHVS and CDR2 as FQNEAQ. This CDR3 is built from 13 residues. The CDR3 DNA reads TGTGCCAGCAGCCTAGACAGGGTGCGTGGCTACACCTTC. Protein product: CASSLDRVRGYTF.

The chain couples TRBV6-1 to TRBJ1-5; weak D call: TRBD1 (6 bases). This CDR3 comprises 14 residues. Per the germline V gene, CDR1 is MNHNS and CDR2 is SASEGT. V gave up 4 bases and J gave up 5 bases, with 12 bases separating them. The CDR3 nucleotides are TGTGCCAGCAGTGGTACGGCAGGGGATCAGCCCCAGCATTTT. Translating gives CASSGTAGDQPQHF.

This sequence joins TRBV5-1 and TRBJ1-1; a weak D match, TRBD1 (5 bases). The CDR3 contains 14 residues. Trimming left V 4 bases short and J 0 bases short, with 10 bases between. Germline loops: CDR1 SGHRS, CDR2 YFSETQ. The CDR3 nucleotides are TGCGCCAGCAGCCCACAGGAGATGAACACTGAAGCTTTCTTT. As protein: CASSPQEMNTEAFF.

The chain employs TRBV10-3 and TRBJ2-4, with 8 nucleotides matching TRBD1. J was trimmed by 6 bases and V by 6 bases; bases with no gene match: 4. CDR3 size: 13 residues. Germline CDR1 is ENHRY and CDR2 is SYGVKD. The CDR3 reads CAISMGQANIQYF. In nucleotides, the CDR3 is TGTGCCATCAGCATGGGACAGGCAAACATTCAGTACTTC.

CDR3 DNA sequence: TGTGCCAGCAGCACGGACAGGGACGTCTACACCTTC. Translation: CASSTDRDVYTF. V is TRBV7-9 and J is TRBJ1-2; 8 nucleotides match TRBD1. CDR3 length: 12 residues. The germline V gene has CDR1 SEHNR and CDR2 FQNEAQ (reference sequence). J lost 10 bases, V lost 5 bases, and 6 bases had no gene match.

This chain uses TRBV2 with TRBJ2-7; TRBD1 is a possible D gene (5 bases). The CDR3 is 14 amino acids. Trimming shortened V by 8 bases and J by 2 bases, and 16 bases separated the two germline ends. Germline V gives CDR1 SNHLY, CDR2 FYNNEI. The CDR3 bases are TGTGCCAGCGGGGCAGGCAGCTTAGCCTACGAGCAGTACTTC. It encodes CASGAGSLAYEQYF.

The V gene is TRBV28, the J gene TRBJ2-2, with 8 positions matching TRBD2. CDR3 length: 15 amino acids. J was trimmed by 6 bases and V by 3 bases; bases with no gene match: 6. CDR1 MDHEN and CDR2 SYDVKM come from the germline V gene. CDR3 sequence reads: CASSLTREASGELFF. The CDR3 DNA sequence: TGTGCCAGCAGTTTGACGCGGGAGGCTTCCGGGGAGCTGTTTTTT.

The chain is built from TRBV29-1 and TRBJ1-1, with TRBD1 as a possible D gene (5 bases). Germline V lookup: CDR1 SQVTM, CDR2 ANQGSEA. The length of the CDR3 is 11 residues. Trimming pared 4 bases from V and 5 bases from J, leaving 8 bases between. The CDR3 DNA is TGCAGCGTTGTAAGGGGAACTGAAGCTTTCTTT. This codes for CSVVRGTEAFF. Filled out from reference TRBV29-1 and TRBJ1-1, the complete variable domain reads SAVISQKPSRDICQRGTSLTIQCQVDSQVTMMFWYRQQPGQSLTLIATANQGSEATYESGFVIDKFPISRPNLTFSTLTVSNMSPEDSSIYLCSVVRGTEAFFGQGTRLTVV.

This chain links TRBV4-1 with TRBJ2-7; perhaps TRBD1 as D (6 bases). The CDR3 is 13 amino acids. CDR1 and CDR2 (germline): MGHRA, YSYEKL. The V end lost 7 bases, the J end lost 0 bases, and 10 bases lay between the germline ends. The CDR3 loop is CASIRGSSYEQYF. For the CDR3, the DNA is TGCGCCAGCATCAGGGGCAGCTCCTACGAGCAGTACTTC.

The rearrangement uses TRBV11-3 and TRBJ2-5; 7 bases agree with TRBD1. The CDR3 covers 13 residues. V lost 6 bases, J lost 7 bases, and 8 bases stayed unmatched. The germline CDR1 and CDR2 sequences are SGHNT and YENEEA. CDR3: CASRKGGAGTQYF. In DNA form, the CDR3 reads TGTGCCAGCAGAAAAGGGGGCGCTGGGACCCAGTACTTC.

This chain joins TRBV27 and TRBJ2-7; TRBD1 matches 9 bases. The CDR3 extends over 13 amino acids. J lost 4 bases, V lost 5 bases, and 3 bases had no gene match. Germline lookup yields CDR1 MNHEY and CDR2 SMNVEV (reference sequence). The CDR3 DNA reads as TGTGCCAGCAGTACCGGGACAGGGTACGAGCAGTACTTC. Amino acids: CASSTGTGYEQYF.

The genes are TRBV4-3 and TRBJ1-4, with 8 bases aligning to TRBD1. This CDR3 is 17 amino acids long. The germline V gene encodes CDR1 LGHNA and CDR2 YSLEER. V dropped 4 bases and J dropped 4; count of bases not matched to a gene: 11. The CDR3 is CASSRTPGQAFNEKLFF. The CDR3 region has the DNA TGCGCCAGCAGCCGAACTCCGGGACAGGCCTTTAATGAAAAACTGTTTTTT.

The chain couples TRBV28 to TRBJ2-3; 10 nucleotides match TRBD1. V was clipped by 10 bases and J by 1 base; unmatched bases: 5. Germline CDR1 and CDR2: MDHEN and SYDVKM. The CDR3 has 14 residues. The CDR3 DNA is TGTGCCATCGAGGACAGGGGGGGCACAGATACGCAGTATTTT. Protein product: CAIEDRGGTDTQYF.

CDR3 residues: CASSLPGSNQPQHF. Here the CDR3 DNA reads TGTGCCAGCAGTTTACCGGGGAGCAATCAGCCCCAGCATTTT. The V and J genes are TRBV27 and TRBJ1-5; D gene uncertain. The CDR3 covers 14 residues. The V end lost 2 bases, the J end lost 1 base, and 6 bases lay between the germline ends. Germline V CDR1 and CDR2: MNHEY, SMNVEV (reference sequence).

The CDR3 DNA is TGTGCCTCGGCTAGCGGGGACAATGAGCAGTTCTTC. Encoded protein: CASASGDNEQFF. The chain recombines TRBV30 with TRBJ2-1; 9 bases are a match to TRBD2. V shed 7 bases, J shed 5 bases, and the junction held 3 bases outside the gene matches. The CDR3 loop spans 12 amino acids. Germline CDR1 and CDR2: GTSNPN and SVGIG (reference sequence).

CDR3 bases: TGTGCCAGCAGTGAAGAACCGGGACAGGGGGGAATCTATGGCTACACCTTC. Protein: CASSEEPGQGGIYGYTF. V and J are TRBV2 and TRBJ1-2; 11 bases are shared with TRBD1. The CDR3 is made up of 17 amino acids. Looked up from germline, CDR1 is SNHLY and CDR2 is FYNNEI. Trimming took 1 base from V and 4 from J; bases not matched to a gene: 8.

The V call is TRBV5-4, the J call TRBJ1-2, with 7 bases aligning to TRBD1. The V gene end was trimmed by 4 bases and the J gene end by 5 bases; junction bases not matched to a gene: 8. The CDR3 loop spans 14 amino acids. Germline V gene lookup returns CDR1 SGHNT and CDR2 YYREEE (reference sequence). This chain's CDR3 is CASSPGTAKYGYTF. Here the CDR3 DNA reads TGTGCCAGCAGCCCCGGGACAGCAAAATATGGCTACACCTTC.

This sequence joins TRBV28 and TRBJ2-7, with a possible D match to TRBD1 (6 bases). Germline lookup yields CDR1 MDHEN and CDR2 SYDVKM. The V and J ends lost 6 bases and 6 bases respectively, with 24 bases between them. The CDR3 is 16 amino acids. The CDR3 spells CASSLRPYQDRFEQYF. The DNA of the CDR3 is TGTGCCAGCAGCCTACGCCCCTATCAAGACAGGTTCGAGCAGTACTTC.

The gene calls are TRBV7-2 and TRBJ2-7; weak D call: TRBD2 (6 bases). V was shortened by 3 bases and J by 7 bases, with 16 bases between the two germline ends. The length of the CDR3 is 14 residues. CDR1 is SGHTA, CDR2 FQGNSA, per germline. The chain's CDR3 is CASSFMAGPGEQYF. The CDR3 nucleotides read TGTGCCAGCAGCTTCATGGCGGGGCCTGGTGAGCAGTACTTC.

The rearrangement joins TRBV28 to TRBJ2-7, with D possibly matching TRBD2 (5 bases). The germline gives CDR1 MDHEN, CDR2 SYDVKM. CDR3 length: 14 amino acids. The germline V and J ends were trimmed by 4 bases and 7 bases, with 17 bases remaining between them. The CDR3 coding sequence is TGTGCCAGCAGTTCTGGGAGCGGTATACGTGAGCAGTACTTC. Translating it yields CASSSGSGIREQYF.

This chain connects TRBV18 to TRBJ2-7; D call uncertain. This CDR3 contains 13 residues. V was shortened by 1 base and J by 3 bases, with 7 bases between the two germline ends. Germline V gene lookup returns CDR1 KGHSH and CDR2 LQKENI. CDR3 coding DNA: TGTGCCAGCTCACCACGAGCGATCTACGAGCAGTACTTC. Translating gives CASSPRAIYEQYF.

This sequence joins TRBV30 and TRBJ1-2, with D perhaps matching TRBD1 (5 bases). CDR3 length: 13 residues. Germline values: CDR1 GTSNPN, CDR2 SVGIG (reference sequence). V was cut by 0 bases and J by 5 bases, with 10 bases left in between. The DNA of the CDR3 is TGTGCCTGGAGTGTAGACAGTGCATATGGCTACACCTTC. Translation: CAWSVDSAYGYTF.

This rearrangement joins TRBV5-1 to TRBJ2-1; TRBD2 agrees at 7 bases. The CDR3 runs 14 residues. The germline CDR1 and CDR2 sequences are SGHRS and YFSETQ. With 2 bases clipped from V and 4 bases from J, the junction kept 3 bases outside the gene matches. The CDR3 bases are TGCGCCAGCAGCTTAGCAGCGGGGTACAATGAGCAGTTCTTC. Its protein product is CASSLAAGYNEQFF. Full variable domain (missing parts from reference TRBV5-1 and TRBJ2-1): KAGVTQTPRYLIKTRGQQVTLSCSPISGHRSVSWYQQTPGQGLQFLFEYFSETQRNKGNFPGRFSGRQFSNSRSEMNVSTLELGDSALYLCASSLAAGYNEQFFGPGTRLTVL.

The rearrangement uses TRBV11-2 and TRBJ2-3; D unclear. The germline gives CDR1 SGHAT, CDR2 FQNNGV. V was shortened by 0 bases and J by 2 bases, with 6 bases between the two germline ends. The CDR3 is made up of 14 amino acids. The CDR3: CASSLDRITDTQYF. CDR3 DNA sequence: TGTGCCAGCAGCTTAGACAGGATCACAGATACGCAGTATTTT.

CDR3 nucleotide sequence: TGTGCCAGCACCTCACCGGTTCCCTACGAGCAGTACTTC. This codes for CASTSPVPYEQYF. The chain links TRBV28 to TRBJ2-7; D gene uncertain. Germline values: CDR1 MDHEN, CDR2 SYDVKM. The CDR3 consists of 13 residues. The germline V and J ends were trimmed by 7 bases and 2 bases, with 12 bases remaining between them.

This sequence joins TRBV9 and TRBJ1-2; D uncertain. CDR1 and CDR2 (germline): SGDLS, YYNGEE. The CDR3 length is 19 residues. The V end was cut by 3 bases, the J end by 0 bases, with 24 bases between. CDR3 bases: TGTGCCAGCAGCGCCGGACCCCCCCCGTTGAGGGATCCTAACTATGGCTACACCTTC. Its protein is CASSAGPPPLRDPNYGYTF.

A single count supports this clone. The chain couples TRBV4-2 to TRBJ1-2; 7 bases are a match to TRBD1. Germline V CDR1 and CDR2: LGHNA, YNFKEQ. V trimming: 0 bases; J trimming: 6 bases; junction bases outside the gene matches: 10. CDR3 size: 16 residues. The CDR3 DNA follows: TGTGCCAGCAGCCAAGAAGGCGAGGAGGGGGCCGATGGCTACACCTTC. This encodes CASSQEGEEGADGYTF.